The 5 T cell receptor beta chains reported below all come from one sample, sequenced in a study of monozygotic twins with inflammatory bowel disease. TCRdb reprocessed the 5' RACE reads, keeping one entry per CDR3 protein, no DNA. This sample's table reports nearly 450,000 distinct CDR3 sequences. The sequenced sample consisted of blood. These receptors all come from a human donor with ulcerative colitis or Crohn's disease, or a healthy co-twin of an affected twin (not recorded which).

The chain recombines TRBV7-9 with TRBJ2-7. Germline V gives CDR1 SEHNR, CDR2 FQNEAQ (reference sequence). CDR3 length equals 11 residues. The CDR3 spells CASSSSAEQYF.

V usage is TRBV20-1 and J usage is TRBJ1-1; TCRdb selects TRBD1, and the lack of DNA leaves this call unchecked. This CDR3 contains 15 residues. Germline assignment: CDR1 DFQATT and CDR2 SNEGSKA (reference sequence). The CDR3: CSAMGGLGWATEAFF.

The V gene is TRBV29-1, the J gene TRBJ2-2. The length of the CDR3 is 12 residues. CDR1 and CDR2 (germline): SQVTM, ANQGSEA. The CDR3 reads CSVEANTGELFF.

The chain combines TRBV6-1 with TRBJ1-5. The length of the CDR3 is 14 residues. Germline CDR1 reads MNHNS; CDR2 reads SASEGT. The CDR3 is CASSLRRSNQPQHF.

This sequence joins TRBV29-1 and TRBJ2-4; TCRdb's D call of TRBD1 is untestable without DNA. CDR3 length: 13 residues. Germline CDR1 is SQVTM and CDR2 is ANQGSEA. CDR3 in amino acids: CSVEGQGKNIQYF.